Sequencing of this T cell receptor (beta chain) was carried out in a study of CD8+CD57+ T cells in acquired aplastic anemia. Across the study: Roughly 3.2 ug was the average amount of DNA from sorted CD4+ and CD8+ cells. General study findings and limits: Between patients and controls, about 31 CD8+ CDR3 sequences were found in common.

The germline CDR1 and CDR2 sequences are GTSNPN and SVGIG (reference sequence). The CDR3 loop spans 13 amino acids. V was shortened by 2 bases and J by 5 bases, with 7 bases between the two germline ends. Regarding this clonotype: Its target is not known.

The study profiled TCR beta VDJ and CDR3 using genomic DNA as template. One entry per CDR3 protein results from TCRdb running MiXCR on the reads. Of about 220,000 distinct CDR3 sequences detected, 34% appear once; the ten largest clones hold 0.95% to 1.2%. The sequence came from a human donor in good health, serving as a control. Sequencing input: sorted CD4+, CD8+, or CD8+CD57+ T cells (not recorded which) from PBMCs. The V and J genes are TRBV30 and TRBJ1-6; D is unresolved. This chain's CDR3 is CAWSWSDNSPLHF. The CDR3 nucleotides read TGTGCCTGGAGTTGGTCTGATAATTCACCCCTCCACTTT.